These T cell receptor beta chains were read from a single sample in a study of shared clonotypes between healthy human individuals. The table came from immunoSEQ multiplex PCR; TCRdb's copy has only in-frame clones and leaves some out. The table includes under 1,900,000 clones, less than 99% detected once. Sample: naive CD4+ T cells sorted from blood. The receptors here all came from a man aged 30-40 years in good health. Both conserved end residues are part of each CDR3. The order of the fields is J gene, V gene, clone size, D gene, CDR3 protein, CDR3 DNA. A D gene is named only where the DNA matches it firmly. Expanded clones get a size class; other rows say once, few or many, or leave the size out.

J: TRBJ2-1; V: TRBV5-1; size: .; D: TRBD2; CDR3: CASSTGTSGNEQFF; DNA: TGCGCCAGCAGCACCGGGACTAGCGGTAATGAGCAGTTCTTC
J: TRBJ2-3; V: TRBV29-1; size: .; D: .; CDR3: CSVLRGPDTQYF; DNA: TGCAGCGTCCTTCGAGGGCCAGATACGCAGTATTTT
J: TRBJ1-1; V: TRBV5-4; size: .; D: .; CDR3: CASSLLLSQGTTEAFF; DNA: TGTGCCAGCAGCTTGTTGCTGAGCCAGGGTACCACTGAAGCTTTCTTT
J: TRBJ2-1; V: TRBV4-1; size: .; D: TRBD2; CDR3: CASSQLGLAEYNEQFF; DNA: TGCGCCAGCAGCCAGCTAGGACTAGCGGAGTACAATGAGCAGTTCTTC
J: TRBJ2-3; V: TRBV10-3; size: .; D: .; CDR3: CAISDRDSSTDTQYF; DNA: TGTGCCATCAGTGACCGAGACTCTAGCACAGATACGCAGTATTTT
J: TRBJ2-6; V: TRBV2; size: .; D: .; CDR3: CARARGQGGSGANVLTF; DNA: TGTGCCAGAGCCCGAGGCCAGGGGGGATCTGGGGCCAACGTCCTGACTTTC
J: TRBJ2-1; V: TRBV15; size: .; D: .; CDR3: CATRSGYDRSSYNEQFF; DNA: TGTGCCACCAGATCCGGGTACGACAGAAGCTCCTACAATGAGCAGTTCTTC
J: TRBJ2-7; V: TRBV5-1; size: .; D: TRBD1; CDR3: CASSAGTGPLYEQYF; DNA: TGCGCCAGCAGCGCCGGGACAGGGCCCCTCTACGAGCAGTACTTC
J: TRBJ1-2; V: TRBV27; size: few; D: .; CDR3: CARSCKGNYGYTF; DNA: TGTGCCAGGTCATGCAAGGGGAACTATGGCTACACCTTC
J: TRBJ2-1; V: TRBV28; size: .; D: .; CDR3: CASSPAYEQFF; DNA: TGTGCCAGCAGCCCCGCCTATGAGCAGTTCTTC
J: TRBJ2-1; V: TRBV11-1; size: .; D: TRBD2; CDR3: CASSQKLAGSYNEQFF; DNA: TGTGCCAGCAGCCAAAAACTAGCGGGATCTTACAATGAGCAGTTCTTC
J: TRBJ2-7; V: TRBV29-1; size: .; D: .; CDR3: CSVEGPYEQYF; DNA: TGCAGCGTTGAAGGTCCCTACGAGCAGTACTTC
J: TRBJ1-3; V: TRBV5-4; size: .; D: .; CDR3: CASTEGAGNTIYF; DNA: TGTGCCAGCACTGAAGGCGCGGGAAACACCATATATTTT
J: TRBJ2-7; V: TRBV5-1; size: .; D: .; CDR3: CASSLRGSYEQYF; DNA: TGCGCCAGCAGCTTGAGAGGGTCCTACGAGCAGTACTTC
J: TRBJ2-1; V: TRBV7-3; size: once; D: TRBD2; CDR3: CASSSRRQASGSHEQFF; DNA: TGTGCCAGCAGCTCCAGAAGGCAGGCTAGCGGGAGTCATGAGCAGTTCTTC
J: TRBJ1-2; V: TRBV6-5; size: .; D: TRBD1; CDR3: CASRTRGLYSGYTF; DNA: TGTGCCAGCAGGACCAGGGGGCTCTACTCTGGCTACACCTTC
J: TRBJ1-2; V: TRBV5-1; size: .; D: .; CDR3: CASSLEQAAYGYTF; DNA: TGCGCCAGCAGCTTGGAACAGGCCGCCTATGGCTACACCTTC
J: TRBJ2-2; V: TRBV5-1; size: .; D: .; CDR3: CASSPLLGGTGELFF; DNA: TGCGCCAGCAGCCCACTTCTGGGGGGCACCGGGGAGCTGTTTTTT
J: TRBJ1-5; V: TRBV18; size: .; D: TRBD1; CDR3: CASSPGQGAYQPQHF; DNA: TGTGCCAGCTCACCGGGACAGGGGGCTTATCAGCCCCAGCATTTT
J: TRBJ2-2; V: TRBV7-6; size: .; D: .; CDR3: CASSRTSPNTGELFF; DNA: TGTGCCAGCAGCAGAACTAGCCCGAACACCGGGGAGCTGTTTTTT
J: TRBJ1-2; V: TRBV9; size: .; D: .; CDR3: CASSLRELANYGYTF; DNA: TGTGCCAGCAGCCTGCGGGAGTTAGCTAACTATGGCTACACCTTC
J: TRBJ2-2; V: TRBV2; size: .; D: TRBD1; CDR3: CASSEARDRGAGELFF; DNA: TGTGCCAGCAGTGAAGCCCGGGACAGGGGGGCCGGGGAGCTGTTTTTT